A selection of T cell receptor beta chains follows, all from one sample in a study of T cell responses to AZD1222 COVID-19 vaccine. Clones were read by immunoSEQ multiplex PCR, and TCRdb kept only the in-frame ones, dropping some. The data contain around 100,000 clones, roughly nine tenths of them singletons. The sample in question was peripheral blood, obtained on day 0 of AZD1222 vaccination. The receptors come from an adult in good health. Both conserved end residues are part of each CDR3. Fields, in order: V gene, J gene, clone size, D gene, CDR3 DNA, CDR3 protein. D genes are given only for firm matches. Some rows mark clone size as missing; the rest say once, few, many or name a class of expanded clone.

>TRBV6-6|TRBJ1-2|.|TRBD1
TGTGCCAGCAGCTTGGGCCGGGACAGAGGCTACACCTTC
CASSLGRDRGYTF
>TRBV7-2|TRBJ2-3|.|.
TGTGCCAGCAGCTTAGCTGCCCAGGGCACAGATACGCAGTATTTT
CASSLAAQGTDTQYF
>TRBV27|TRBJ2-5|.|.
TGTGCCAGCAGTTTAGAGGGTGGCAGACTACGCGAGACCCAGTACTTC
CASSLEGGRLRETQYF
>TRBV7-9|TRBJ1-5|few|.
TGTGCCAGCAGCCCCCGGCGGGGGCAGCCCCAGCATTTT
CASSPRRGQPQHF
>TRBV5-1|TRBJ2-7|.|TRBD1
TGCGCCAGCAGCATCGGGACAGGGGGCTACGAGCAGTACTTC
CASSIGTGGYEQYF
>TRBV3-1/TRBV3-2|TRBJ1-1|.|.
TGTGCCAGCAGCCAAGATGTAGGTGCAGGGGCGAACACTGAAGCTTTCTTT
CASSQDVGAGANTEAFF
>TRBV28|TRBJ2-7|.|.
TGTGCCAGCAGTTTAGGTGGCGGGACGCAGTACTTC
CASSLGGGTQYF
>TRBV19|TRBJ1-6|.|.
TGTGCCAGTAAATCTAGACCTGGTAATTCACCCCTCCACTTT
CASKSRPGNSPLHF
>TRBV7-2|TRBJ2-3|once|.
TGTGCCAGCAGCTCCGCGGTGTCCGATACGCAGTATTTT
CASSSAVSDTQYF
>TRBV5-4|TRBJ2-5|.|TRBD2
TGTGCCAGCAGCTTTACAGCGGGAGGGCCGGCGACCCAGTACTTC
CASSFTAGGPATQYF
>TRBV19|TRBJ2-7|.|TRBD2
TGTGCCAGTAGTATCGGGGAGGGCAACGAGCAGTACTTC
CASSIGEGNEQYF
>TRBV21-1|TRBJ1-6|.|.
TGTGCCAGCAGACTCAAAAAGGTGCCCTCCAGCTCCTATAATTCACCCCTCCACTTT
CASRLKKVPSSSYNSPLHF
>TRBV3-1/TRBV3-2|TRBJ1-1|.|.
TGTGCCAGCAGCCCCTCCGTGCGGGCTGAAGCTTTCTTT
CASSPSVRAEAFF
>TRBV7-9|TRBJ2-7|.|.
TGTGCCAGCAGCTTAGCGGGGAGCTCCTACGAGCAGTACTTC
CASSLAGSSYEQYF
>TRBV7-8|TRBJ2-2|.|.
TGTGCCAGCAGCCCAACCGGGCACCCAACCGGGGAGCTGTTTTTT
CASSPTGHPTGELFF
>TRBV9|TRBJ1-6|.|.
TGTGCCAGCAGCTCGATGGGACAAACGCGATTCACTAATTCACCCCTCCACTTT
CASSSMGQTRFTNSPLHF
>TRBV29-1|TRBJ1-2|.|TRBD1
TGCAGCGTGGGGGACAGCCTTAACTATGGCTACACCTTC
CSVGDSLNYGYTF